This T cell receptor (beta chain) was recovered during a study of cytomegalovirus exposure and HLA in healthy donors (dated by TCRdb to the late 2010s). Study-level background: An earlier analysis of approximately 550 of the donors reported more than 250 Gb of sequence data and some 100 million unique TCR beta sequences from roughly 200 million T cells. An early release that covered about 600 HLA-typed donors contained approximately 300 gigabases of sequencing data and 85 million to 100 million unique TCR sequences. Of the roughly 400 genotyped donors, 81% were placed in the genetic ancestry cluster associated with self-reported Caucasian donors. The study was designed to test whether signatures of past pathogen exposure could be identified by cataloging public T cell receptors. The study used immunosequencing to profile the T cell repertoires of several hundred subjects and linked those repertoires to cytomegalovirus serostatus. Besides the first cohort of some 670 subjects, a separate validation cohort made up of 120 different subjects was used. To predict cytomegalovirus infection status, the study brought together high-throughput TCR immunosequencing, statistical association of individual TCRs with disease status, and machine learning. To study patterns of TCR occurrence, a later analysis re-analyzed previously published TCR beta repertoires from under 750 donors and added high-resolution HLA genotyping. Rather than drawing on any new phenotypic data, the later analysis identified candidate immune exposures from TCR beta sequences and the way those sequences occurred across donors. An earlier analysis of several hundred of the donors used high-throughput TCR beta sequencing to judge whether each TCR beta V gene segment behaved as functional or pseudogenic. Alongside the repertoire data, information on donor age, sex, ethnicity and CMV serostatus was compiled. In a later genetic analysis, genome-wide SNP genotypes for about three fifths of the 666 donors were used, and that subset was treated as a discovery cohort. Every repertoire in the discovery cohort had been generated on one and the same sequencing platform. HLA typing included class I and class II loci at four-digit resolution. Typing coverage varied by locus: roughly 629-640 donors for A, B, C, DRB1 and DQB1; about 520 for DQA1; more than 600 for DPA1; some 470 for DPB1. A handful of DR-DQ haplotypes were handled as single units for association and clustering because linkage in the cohort was strong. On average, roughly 250,000 unique TCR beta nucleotide sequences were sequenced per donor among about 400 genotyped donors of the cohort, with 15% to 20% of those sequences being non-productive.

This clone was detected once. The antigen it recognizes is unknown. It has no much larger one-base neighbor in the sample; base qualities were not kept. Trimming leaves V shorter by 4 bases and J shorter by 4 bases, with the junction holding 7 bases beyond the gene matches. CDR1 is given as MGHRA and CDR2 as YSYEKL, both from the germline V gene. Reading from cysteine to phenylalanine, the CDR3 counts 17 amino acids. Only the CDR3 DNA stays, 51 bases, in frame from base 1. Library creation used the immunoSEQ multiplex PCR assay. The multiplex PCR relied on a mix of 60 forward primers for TCR Vbeta segments and 13 reverse primers for TCR Jbeta segments. The CDR3 region of rearranged TCR beta genes was amplified from genomic DNA with a multiplex PCR assay. The Illumina HiSeq System was used to sequence the amplified TCR beta libraries as 87-base-pair reads. As for the authors' bioinformatics: Across the 666 repertoires, a later analysis counted 75 million to 90 million unique TCR beta chains, around 11 million of which were shared by at least two donors. Raw reads were error-corrected and collapsed into unique sequences with a nearest-neighbor algorithm that merged closely related sequences to remove PCR and sequencing errors. CDR3 sequences were aligned to IMGT reference sequences to assign V, D and J gene segments. For a sequence to be retained, at least a six-nucleotide match to both a V gene segment and a J gene segment was required. A rearrangement was called productive if the CDR3 had no stop codons and remained in frame with V and J, and every other rearrangement was called non-productive. Following IMGT convention, CDR3 was defined as the stretch from the second conserved V-encoded cysteine up to the conserved J-encoded phenylalanine. The earlier analysis of around 640 of the donors excluded sequences that lacked an unambiguous match to a single V gene segment. An earlier analysis of several hundred of the donors called V segments functional above 56.7% productive rearrangements and segregating when the between-donor standard deviation exceeded 5%. A statistical classification framework was developed to diagnose cytomegalovirus status using the catalog of TCR beta chain sequences. In a later analysis, V and J genes were assigned by comparing TCR nucleotide sequences against IMGT/GENE-DB human TR gene sequences. A later analysis assigned CDR3 sequences and most-parsimonious VDJ recombination scenarios with the TCRdist pipeline. In a later analysis, each TCR beta chain was defined by its CDR3 amino acid sequence together with its V-gene family, and reads without a unique V-gene family were excluded. As a way to deal with suspected cross-contamination and a sequencing artifact, a later analysis dropped under 600 nucleotide sequences that were highly shared and had low generation probability. In a later analysis, a clonal expansion index for each public chain was calculated from normalized within-repertoire ranks of inferred template counts. In a later analysis, generation probabilities were computed using a VDJ recombination model fitted to out-of-frame rearrangements, and the results were checked against IGoR. A later analysis scored TCR-TCR, TCR-HLA and TCR-CMV co-occurrence with hypergeometric tests, applying a repertoire-size bias correction to TCR pairs. In a later analysis, false discovery rates were estimated by permuting HLA or CMV assignments 20 times. In a later analysis, co-occurring TCRs were grouped using DBSCAN, and TCRdist sequence similarity was added for clustering within HLA-allele-positive subsets. Co-occurrence clustering excluded repertoires with fewer than 30,000 or more than 120,000 public chains, plus five with anomalous nucleotide sharing. Entries here come from immuneACCESS through TCRdb and include only in-frame sequences with V and J called. Some clones fail to appear in such tables; in the studies checked, an unresolved V gene covers under half of the shortfall, and the cause of the remainder is unknown. V and J calls and clone size are copied from that table; D and trimming were computed from the DNA. This sample comprises 110,000 to 150,000 clones, roughly three quarters of them detected only once. The ten largest clones capture 4% to 5.5% of the sample.

In total, roughly 710 healthy bone marrow donors made up the cohort. All cohort members were sampled while nominally healthy, although unrecorded immune exposures were likely present. The donor was CMV seronegative and was included in the group of over 300 seronegative cohort members. A peripheral blood sample was collected from each donor, and TCR beta sequencing was performed on peripheral blood mononuclear cells. Genomic DNA was extracted from the blood cell samples with the Qiagen DNeasy Blood Extraction Kit. Paper-wide results and their limitations: In a later genetic analysis, fewer N-insertions in productive TCRs were reported among donors in an Asian-associated ancestry cluster than the approximately 670-donor mean. A later analysis found that HLA-associated TCR beta chains were more clonally expanded and had lower generation probabilities than equally common non-associated chains. A later analysis associated about 17,000 TCR beta sequences with specific HLA alleles at a false discovery rate of 0.05. V-gene and J-gene trimming of TCR beta chains was associated with a missense DCLRE1C variant in a later genetic analysis, and the association was replicated in an independent cohort. A group of highly shared sequence variants was considered likely to be a technical artifact of the sequencing pipeline. A later analysis reported that several top co-occurrence clusters appeared linked to parvovirus B19, influenza, CMV and Epstein-Barr virus. Sequencing depth was assumed to be roughly uniform across donors in the presence/absence analyses, though that assumption may not hold. In the study, around 150 TCR beta chains were listed as associated with cytomegalovirus. The authors suggested that the approach could potentially be generalized to other disease states and immunological phenotypes. Most CMV-associated TCR beta chains appeared to be HLA-restricted in a later analysis, and the HLA associations seemed to be driven largely by CMV exposure. This cohort had only TCR beta chains sequenced, and the lack of alpha or paired-chain data limited which features could be detected. Linkage disequilibrium might explain the correlated functional status among segregating V segments, but an unknown experimental factor could not be excluded. A further reported finding was that TCR beta sequences accurately predicted the HLA-A and HLA-B alleles for most subjects in the first cohort. Because some donors lacked HLA typing at each locus, the association tests relied only on the typed subset. In an earlier analysis of some 640 of the donors, most TCR beta V segments were observed in productive rearrangements about 87% or about 30% of the time, broadly matching IMGT annotations. When HLA alleles, especially DR and DQ, strongly co-occurred, TCR associations were difficult to assign to individual alleles. Immune exposure information for the cohort was limited to CMV serostatus. The classifier was reported to diagnose cytomegalovirus status with high specificity and sensitivity in both the original cohort and the validation cohort. A few of the identified cytomegalovirus-associated TCR beta chains were confirmed in vitro to be specific for cytomegalovirus antigens. In a later analysis, TCR association rates were found to vary across HLA loci, with the most associated TCRs seen for DRB1 alleles and the fewest for HLA-C alleles. Some IMGT-functional V segments, including TRBV6-2 and TRBV6-3, could not be distinguished by the 87-base-pair reads and were therefore excluded. Roughly 17 rarely observed V segments, including chromosome 9 orphons, were excluded from the earlier analysis of almost 600 of the donors because counts were too low. Most TCR sequences were observed very rarely across donors, whereas some public TCRs were present in many individuals.

The sequencing input was PBMCs. The receptor comes from a man in his 60s in good health and CMV-seronegative. Recombination linked TRBV4-1 to TRBJ2-5, with TRBD2 identical over 15 junction bases. The encoded CDR3 is CASSPGLAGGPRETQYF. The nucleotides read TGCGCCAGCAGCCCTGGACTAGCGGGAGGGCCGAGAGAGACCCAGTACTTC.